This T cell receptor (beta chain) is drawn from a study of T cell repertoires in cytomegalovirus infection. Findings and caveats of the study: There were HLA-C-restricted CMV-specific TCR beta clonotypes dominating the ex vivo response. Individuals carrying CMV plus the relevant HLA were identified by cumulative frequency of public TCR beta families.

From germline, CDR1 is SEHNR and CDR2 FQNEAQ (reference sequence). This CDR3 spans 15 amino acids. With V trimmed by 5 bases and J by 1 base, 6 bases remained unmatched. This clonotype was observed a handful of times. The antigen is undetermined. A single record per CDR3 protein comes from TCRdb applying MiXCR to the reads. The table has hundreds of thousands of distinct CDR3 sequences, about 33% seen once. This chain links TRBV7-9 with TRBJ2-5, with TRBD1 matching over 8 bases. This receptor was taken from a human donor in good health (CMV status not recorded). Some clones in this sample may be carry-over from other donors' samples. The sample consisted of cultured CD8+ T cells from PBMCs, taken from culture after CMV antigen stimulation. In DNA form, the CDR3 reads TGTGCCAGCAGCCCGAAAGGGACAGGCCAAGAGACCCAGTACTTC. Protein: CASSPKGTGQETQYF. The full variable domain, with the rest looked up from reference TRBV7-9 and TRBJ2-5, is DTGVSQNPRHKITKRGQNVTFRCDPISEHNRLYWYRQTLGQGPEFLTYFQNEAQLEKSRLLSDRFSAERPKGSFSTLEIQRTEQGDSAMYLCASSPKGTGQETQYFGPGTRLLVL.